These 28 T cell receptor beta chains share one sample of origin, sequenced in a study of shared clonotypes between healthy human individuals. Here immunoSEQ multiplex PCR was the method, and the copy in TCRdb shows in-frame clones only, minus some. The table has approximately 2.1 million clones, more than 80% seen once. Input material: naive CD4+ T cells from PBMCs. Indicated subset: CD45RA+ positively selected. The receptors shown here come from a young man in good health. Some clones in this sample may be carry-over from other donors' samples.

The CDR3 loop reads CASSLGLAGVGADTQYF. CDR3 nucleotide sequence: TGCGCCAGCAGCCTCGGGCTAGCGGGAGTAGGCGCAGATACGCAGTATTTT. The chain recombines TRBV5-1 with TRBJ2-3; 10 nucleotides align to TRBD2. Germline-derived CDR1 and CDR2 are SGHRS and YFSETQ. CDR3 length: 17 amino acids. Trimming at V came to 4 bases and at J to 4 bases, leaving 12 bases not matched to a gene.

With respect to this clone: The sample holds other DNA sequences that translate to the same CDR3. The V and J genes are TRBV5-1 and TRBJ1-1; D gene uncertain. The CDR3 extends over 13 amino acids. Germline V gives CDR1 SGHRS, CDR2 YFSETQ. Trimming removed 4 bases at V and 1 base at J, with 8 bases between. The CDR3 spells CASSPAQNTEAFF. DNA of the CDR3: TGCGCCAGCAGCCCGGCTCAGAACACTGAAGCTTTCTTT.

The chain joins TRBV7-8 to TRBJ2-2; 7 positions match TRBD2. Trimming at V came to 1 base and at J to 0 bases, leaving 8 bases not matched to a gene. The germline gives CDR1 SGHVS, CDR2 FQNEAQ. CDR3 length: 18 residues. CDR3 protein: CASSLERRAGTNTGELFF. CDR3 bases: TGTGCCAGCAGCTTAGAACGGCGAGCGGGGACGAACACCGGGGAGCTGTTTTTT.

The chain has TRBV18 and TRBJ2-7; possibly TRBD1 for D (7 bases). V dropped 2 bases and J dropped 4 bases, with 15 bases sitting between them. Germline V CDR1 and CDR2: KGHSH, LQKENI. There are 15 residues in the CDR3. The CDR3 protein is CASSPIRGVGYEQYF. CDR3 nucleotides: TGTGCCAGCTCACCAATCAGGGGGGTAGGATACGAGCAGTACTTC.

CDR3 nucleotide sequence: TGCGCCAGCGGCACAGGGCGTTTGGGGACTAATGAAAAACTGTTTTTT. This sequence encodes CASGTGRLGTNEKLFF. The chain uses TRBV5-1 and TRBJ1-4; perhaps TRBD1 as D (6 bases). V lost 7 bases and J lost 2, with 18 bases in between. The CDR3 spans 16 residues. Germline lookup yields CDR1 SGHRS and CDR2 YFSETQ. The entire variable domain, with the rest obtained from reference TRBV5-1 and TRBJ1-4, is as follows: KAGVTQTPRYLIKTRGQQVTLSCSPISGHRSVSWYQQTPGQGLQFLFEYFSETQRNKGNFPGRFSGRQFSNSRSEMNVSTLELGDSALYLCASGTGRLGTNEKLFFGSGTQLSVL.

J is TRBJ1-3 and V is TRBV9; 7 bases line up with TRBD1. The CDR3 is 15 residues long. Unmatched junction bases numbered 4, after V lost 0 bases and J lost 4 bases. Germline V lookup: CDR1 SGDLS, CDR2 YYNGEE. Here the CDR3 DNA reads TGTGCCAGCAGCGTAGCGGCACAGGGGGGAAACACCATATATTTT. Translation gives CASSVAAQGGNTIYF.

V is TRBV27 and J is TRBJ1-1; D is unclear. The germline V gene encodes CDR1 MNHEY and CDR2 SMNVEV (reference sequence). The ends were cut back, 0 bases at V and 0 bases at J, with 11 bases in the middle. The CDR3 is made up of 16 amino acids. The CDR3 sequence is CASSLSVQLMNTEAFF. The CDR3 bases are TGTGCCAGCAGTTTATCGGTACAGCTGATGAACACTGAAGCTTTCTTT.

The rearrangement links TRBV5-1 to TRBJ2-1; 8 bases agree with TRBD2. Germline V gene sequence: CDR1 SGHRS, CDR2 YFSETQ. CDR3 size: 15 residues. The ends lost 4 bases at V and 8 bases at J; junction bases unmatched: 11. The CDR3 is CASSETSEGFYEQFF. CDR3 bases: TGCGCCAGCAGCGAGACTAGCGAGGGTTTCTATGAGCAGTTCTTC.

The V gene is TRBV2, the J gene TRBJ2-5; D uncertain. The CDR3 spans 11 residues. Trimming took 7 bases from V and 4 from J, leaving 7 bases between them. Germline V gene sequence: CDR1 SNHLY, CDR2 FYNNEI. CDR3: CASILLETQYF. The CDR3 bases are TGTGCCAGCATACTTTTAGAGACCCAGTACTTC.

About this clone: This sample also contains other DNA sequences that code for the same CDR3. The genes are TRBV28 and TRBJ1-2; perhaps TRBD1 as D (6 bases). The length of the CDR3 is 13 residues. Germline CDR1 and CDR2: MDHEN and SYDVKM. V gave up 4 bases and J gave up 3 bases, with 9 bases separating them. This CDR3 reads CASSSSGDYGYTF. CDR3 sequence (DNA): TGTGCCAGCAGTTCGTCAGGGGACTATGGCTACACCTTC.

This sequence joins TRBV4-3 and TRBJ1-4; D is unresolved. CDR3 length equals 15 residues. Germline V gives CDR1 LGHNA, CDR2 YSLEER. Between the trimmed V and J ends, which lost 0 bases and 7 bases, there was a span of 12 bases. Written as DNA, the CDR3 is TGCGCCAGCAGCCAAGACTGGGTTTTAGGTGAAAAACTGTTTTTT. This sequence encodes CASSQDWVLGEKLFF.

The chain combines TRBV4-1 with TRBJ1-3, with D perhaps matching TRBD1 (5 bases). The CDR3 has 18 amino acids. V was pared by 0 bases and J by 0 bases, with 15 bases between. Germline V gene lookup returns CDR1 MGHRA and CDR2 YSYEKL. Here the CDR3 DNA reads TGCGCCAGCAGCCAAGAAGGTCGGGGGGTACACTCTGGAAACACCATATATTTT. Translated, it gives CASSQEGRGVHSGNTIYF.

The V gene is TRBV9, the J gene TRBJ1-3; D is perhaps TRBD1 (6 bases). V was trimmed by 3 bases and J by 2 bases, leaving 12 bases between them. The CDR3 spans 15 residues. Germline CDR1 and CDR2: SGDLS and YYNGEE. The CDR3 protein is CASSGQTGTGNTIYF. The CDR3, as DNA: TGTGCCAGCAGCGGACAAACAGGGACTGGAAACACCATATATTTT.

V gene TRBV9 combines with J gene TRBJ2-5, with unresolved D. Trimming removed 0 bases at V and 0 bases at J, with 15 bases between. Germline lookup yields CDR1 SGDLS and CDR2 YYNGEE. The CDR3 runs to 17 residues. CDR3 DNA: TGTGCCAGCAGCGTAGGAATTGCGAGATCGTACCAAGAGACCCAGTACTTC. Protein: CASSVGIARSYQETQYF.

In its sample, this clone was seen once. The rearrangement uses TRBV29-1 and TRBJ2-3; 7 bases are a match to TRBD2. V dropped 3 bases and J dropped 0; count of bases not matched to a gene: 3. Germline loops: CDR1 SQVTM, CDR2 ANQGSEA. The CDR3 covers 14 residues. The CDR3 sequence: CSVDGGDSTDTQYF. The CDR3 DNA is TGCAGCGTTGATGGGGGGGATAGCACAGATACGCAGTATTTT.

With respect to this clone: This specimen includes other DNA sequences encoding the same CDR3. The chain carries TRBV7-3 and TRBJ2-3, with 11 bases aligning to TRBD2. The CDR3 totals 14 residues. After removal of 5 bases from V and 5 bases from J, the junction contained 3 bases not matched to a gene. Germline loops: CDR1 SGHTA, CDR2 FQGTGA. CDR3: CASSPGLAGDTQYF. CDR3 DNA: TGTGCCAGCAGCCCCGGACTAGCGGGAGATACGCAGTATTTT.

V usage is TRBV29-1 and J usage is TRBJ2-1; 8 bases line up with TRBD2. Germline lookup yields CDR1 SQVTM and CDR2 ANQGSEA. V lost 6 bases and J lost 0; bases outside the gene matches: 16. The CDR3 contains 18 residues. The chain's CDR3 is CSVLDFTLAETSYNEQFF. The CDR3 DNA follows: TGCAGCGTCCTAGATTTTACACTAGCGGAGACCTCCTACAATGAGCAGTTCTTC.

V and J are TRBV6-5 and TRBJ2-7, with D hard to call. The germline V gene encodes CDR1 MNHEY and CDR2 SVGAGI. Deletions cut 4 bases from V and 2 bases from J, with 12 bases between. The CDR3 is 14 residues long. The CDR3 DNA is TGTGCCAGCAGTTCGTCAGGCCCTACCTACGAGCAGTACTTC. This codes for CASSSSGPTYEQYF.

The chain couples TRBV9 to TRBJ1-2; no clear D. V was cut by 5 bases and J by 6 bases, with 17 bases left in between. The CDR3 has 14 amino acids. Germline loops: CDR1 SGDLS, CDR2 YYNGEE. CDR3 loop: CASSPTGGADGYTF. CDR3 sequence (DNA): TGTGCCAGCAGTCCTACGGGCGGTGCTGATGGCTACACCTTC.

The gene calls are TRBV10-3 and TRBJ2-1; a possible D gene is TRBD1 (5 bases). The CDR3 has 13 residues. Trimming took off 10 bases at V and 2 bases at J, with 12 bases between the two ends. Looked up from germline, CDR1 is ENHRY and CDR2 is SYGVKD. The CDR3 nucleotides read TGTGCCACCAACCAGGGTCCCTACAATGAGCAGTTCTTC. It is translated as CATNQGPYNEQFF.

The J gene is TRBJ2-1, the V gene TRBV7-2; 12 bases map to TRBD2. V gave up 6 bases and J gave up 5 bases; unmatched junction bases: 8. In germline, CDR1 is SGHTA, CDR2 FQGNSA. This CDR3 has 16 amino acids. The CDR3 protein is CASRTLAGGTHNEQFF. DNA for the CDR3: TGTGCCAGCAGAACACTAGCGGGAGGTACCCACAATGAGCAGTTCTTC.

V and J are TRBV5-6 and TRBJ2-7; D tentatively fits TRBD1 or TRBD2 (6 bases each). Per germline, CDR1 SGHDT and CDR2 YYEEEE. V lost 1 base to trimming and J lost 7 bases, with 18 bases between them. This CDR3 is built from 15 residues. CDR3 DNA sequence: TGTGCCAGCAGCTTGCGTGTCAGGGGACTGGTTGAGCAGTACTTC. As protein: CASSLRVRGLVEQYF.

The chain has TRBV29-1 and TRBJ2-5, with 11 bases aligning to TRBD1. J was trimmed by 1 base and V by 7 bases; bases with no gene match: 5. CDR3 length equals 14 residues. Germline assignment: CDR1 SQVTM and CDR2 ANQGSEA. The CDR3 here is CSGGTGGFQETQYF. The DNA for the CDR3 is TGCAGCGGGGGGACAGGGGGTTTCCAAGAGACCCAGTACTTC.

The chain links TRBV7-3 to TRBJ2-4, with 7 bases matching TRBD1. The germline V gene has CDR1 SGHTA and CDR2 FQGTGA. With 5 bases clipped from V and 1 base from J, the junction kept 14 bases outside the gene matches. The CDR3 consists of 18 residues. Here the CDR3 reads CASSPPNDREKAKNIQYF. The CDR3 coding sequence is TGTGCCAGCAGCCCCCCCAACGACAGGGAAAAGGCCAAAAACATTCAGTACTTC.

The V call is TRBV9, the J call TRBJ1-1; 8 nucleotides align to TRBD1. Germline CDR1 and CDR2: SGDLS and YYNGEE. V dropped 2 bases and J dropped 3; count of bases not matched to a gene: 6. The CDR3 sequence is 15 residues long. The CDR3 loop reads CASSVRTGFDTEAFF. In nucleotides, the CDR3 is TGTGCCAGCAGCGTGAGGACAGGGTTCGACACTGAAGCTTTCTTT.

The chain joins TRBV28 to TRBJ2-1; D gene unclear. Germline V gene data show CDR1 as MDHEN and CDR2 as SYDVKM. V was pared by 7 bases and J by 12 bases, with 16 bases between. This CDR3 is built from 12 residues. CDR3 region: CASTPRRGGQFF. DNA for the CDR3: TGTGCCAGCACCCCCCGTCGCGGCGGGCAGTTCTTC.

The chain uses TRBV5-1 and TRBJ1-2; D unresolved. The CDR3 covers 14 residues. Trimming removed 6 bases at V and 3 bases at J, with 15 bases between. Per germline, CDR1 SGHRS and CDR2 YFSETQ. DNA for the CDR3: TGCGCCAGCACCCCTGACTGGGGAGACTATGGCTACACCTTC. Protein sequence: CASTPDWGDYGYTF.

This clone occurred once. This sequence joins TRBV7-8 and TRBJ2-7; no firm D call. The V end was cut by 11 bases, the J end by 4 bases, with 21 bases between. In germline, CDR1 is SGHVS, CDR2 FQNEAQ. There are 14 residues in the CDR3. Here the CDR3 reads CAGSPLSVRYEQYF. Here the CDR3 DNA reads TGTGCCGGCTCCCCCCTGTCAGTTCGTTACGAGCAGTACTTC.